This T cell receptor beta chain was identified during a study of cytomegalovirus exposure and HLA in healthy donors. The PCR made use of 60 Vbeta and 13 Jbeta primers. Profiled with immunoSEQ multiplex PCR; TCRdb holds only in-frame clones, not every one. Of some 150,000 clones listed, 82% are singletons. The CDR3 length is 12 residues. CDR1 and CDR2 (germline): LNHDA, SQIVND (reference sequence). V was clipped by 4 bases and J by 4 bases, with 8 bases between them. The source is a male donor in good health and CMV-seronegative. The genes are TRBV19 and TRBJ2-7; D ambiguous. Sequenced input: PBMCs. The CDR3 loop is CASSNIQYEQYF. CDR3 coding DNA: TGTGCCAGTAGTAACATCCAGTACGAGCAGTACTTC.